This entry lists 17 T cell receptor beta chains sequenced from one sample in a study of beta chain features in type 1 diabetes. Broader study findings: In every one of the four CD4+ subsets, TCRB CDR3s were moderately but significantly shorter in Type 1 diabetes patients.

TCRB transcripts that were expressed got sequenced, as all of the isolated RNA had been reverse transcribed. This table comes from immunoSEQ multiplex PCR, and its TCRdb copy is limited to in-frame clones, with some not included. The profile shows a few hundred thousand clones, roughly 14% of them singletons. For these receptors, no antigen is known. Specimen: naive CD4+ T cells from blood. Every receptor here comes from a woman in her late teens or twenties with type 1 diabetes.

This clone was counted only a few times. This chain connects TRBV19 to TRBJ2-1; 7 bases line up with TRBD2. The CDR3 is 16 residues long. V lost 7 bases to trimming and J lost 1 base; unmatched junction nucleotides: 10. The germline gives CDR1 LNHDA, CDR2 SQIVND (reference sequence). The CDR3 here is CASTPRGVRSYNEQFF. In DNA, the CDR3 is TGTGCCAGTACCCCACGGGGGGTACGGTCCTACAATGAGCAGTTCTTC. Filled out from reference TRBV19 and TRBJ2-1, the complete variable domain reads DGGITQSPKYLFRKEGQNVTLSCEQNLNHDAMYWYRQDPGQGLRLIYYSQIVNDFQKGDIAEGYSVSREKKESFPLTVTSAQKNPTAFYLCASTPRGVRSYNEQFFGPGTRLTVL.

V is TRBV7-2 and J is TRBJ1-2; tentative D call: TRBD1 (5 bases). CDR1 is SGHTA, CDR2 FQGNSA, per germline. This CDR3 is built from 14 residues. The V end lost 5 bases, the J end lost 2 bases, and 12 bases lay between the germline ends. CDR3 loop: CASSTAQGNYGYTF. The CDR3 bases are TGTGCCAGCAGCACCGCTCAGGGCAACTATGGCTACACCTTC.

This clone was recorded a few times. The chain has TRBV6-5 and TRBJ1-1, with unresolved D. This CDR3 is built from 14 residues. Germline V lookup: CDR1 MNHEY, CDR2 SVGAGI. Trimming stripped 8 bases from V and 2 bases from J, with 15 bases between. Here the CDR3 reads CASSLAGQNTEAFF. CDR3 sequence (DNA): TGTGCCAGCTCCCTTGCGGGTCAAAACACTGAAGCTTTCTTT.

A few counts support this clone. The V gene is TRBV7-9, the J gene TRBJ2-4; 9 bases are a match to TRBD1. The ends lost 2 bases at V and 6 bases at J; junction bases unmatched: 2. The CDR3 has 14 amino acids. Germline V lookup: CDR1 SEHNR, CDR2 FQNEAQ (reference sequence). In DNA form, the CDR3 reads TGTGCCAGCAGCTTACCGGGACAGGGAAACATTCAGTACTTC. Translation gives CASSLPGQGNIQYF.

This clone was counted between two and nine times. V usage is TRBV30 and J usage is TRBJ2-7; possibly TRBD1 for D (6 bases). CDR3 length: 12 residues. The germline V and J ends were trimmed by 4 bases and 5 bases, with 12 bases remaining between them. From germline, CDR1 is GTSNPN and CDR2 SVGIG (reference sequence). The CDR3 region has the DNA TGTGCCTGGACTAGCACAGGGAACGAGCAGTACGTC. Its protein product is CAWTSTGNEQYV.

The chain combines TRBV7-2 with TRBJ2-1, with 14 bases fitting TRBD2. Trimming removed 5 bases from V and 9 bases from J; junction bases left unmatched: 9. The CDR3 is 16 residues long. Germline V gives CDR1 SGHTA, CDR2 FQGNSA. This chain's CDR3 is CASSPGPGTSGGEQFF. DNA for the CDR3: TGTGCCAGCAGCCCGGGGCCCGGGACTAGCGGGGGTGAGCAGTTCTTC. The full variable domain, with the rest looked up from reference TRBV7-2 and TRBJ2-1, is GAGVSQSPSNKVTEKGKDVELRCDPISGHTALYWYRQSLGQGLEFLIYFQGNSAPDKSGLPSDRFSAERTGGSVSTLTIQRTQQEDSAVYLCASSPGPGTSGGEQFFGPGTRLTVL.

This clone has just a few counts. The chain combines TRBV18 with TRBJ1-1, with 7 nucleotides matching TRBD1. Germline loops: CDR1 KGHSH, CDR2 LQKENI. The CDR3 totals 15 residues. Trimming cost V 3 bases and J 6 bases; bases outside gene matches: 10. DNA of the CDR3: TGTGCCAGCTCACCGGAAGACAGGGCTCGCGCTGAAGCTTTCTTT. Translating it yields CASSPEDRARAEAFF.

This clone appeared a few times. This chain uses TRBV6-5 with TRBJ2-1, with 11 bases aligning to TRBD2. The CDR3 is 14 amino acids. CDR1 is MNHEY and CDR2 is SVGAGI in the germline V gene. J lost 12 bases, V lost 6 bases, and 10 bases had no gene match. For the CDR3, the DNA is TGTGCCAGCAGAAGACTAGCGGGGAGTACCGGGCAGTTCTTC. This gives the protein CASRRLAGSTGQFF.

The V gene is TRBV7-2, the J gene TRBJ1-2; D not resolved. The length of the CDR3 is 15 residues. The V gene's germline CDR1 is SGHTA and CDR2 FQGNSA. Trimming took 5 bases from V and 1 from J, leaving 14 bases between them. The CDR3 sequence: CASSRRRPNNYGYTF. CDR3 coding DNA: TGTGCCAGCAGCCGTAGGAGACCCAATAACTATGGCTACACCTTC.

This clone turned up a few times. The chain is built from TRBV29-1 and TRBJ1-5; 7 nucleotides line up with TRBD1. V shed 5 bases, J shed 1 base, and the junction held 8 bases outside the gene matches. The CDR3 has 15 residues. Germline V gene lookup returns CDR1 SQVTM and CDR2 ANQGSEA. CDR3 DNA sequence: TGCAGCGTTCTTGACAGGGTGGGCAGCAATCAGCCCCAGCATTTT. This gives the protein CSVLDRVGSNQPQHF.

This clone was seen only a few times. The rearrangement joins TRBV19 to TRBJ1-5, with D perhaps TRBD1 (5 bases). The CDR3 covers 16 residues. Germline CDR1 is LNHDA and CDR2 is SQIVND (reference sequence). The V gene lost 0 bases and the J gene lost 2 bases, with 11 bases spanning the gap. CDR3: CASSIDSGGGNQPQHF. DNA for the CDR3: TGTGCCAGTAGTATAGACTCGGGGGGAGGCAATCAGCCCCAGCATTTT. Complete variable domain (other parts from reference TRBV19 and TRBJ1-5): DGGITQSPKYLFRKEGQNVTLSCEQNLNHDAMYWYRQDPGQGLRLIYYSQIVNDFQKGDIAEGYSVSREKKESFPLTVTSAQKNPTAFYLCASSIDSGGGNQPQHFGDGTRLSIL.

The CDR3 reads CASSLKIAGVREQFF. The CDR3 DNA reads TGTGCCAGCAGCTTAAAGATAGCGGGAGTACGTGAGCAGTTCTTC. This rearrangement joins TRBV7-3 to TRBJ2-1, with 9 bases lining up with TRBD2. The CDR3 is 15 residues long. Unmatched junction bases numbered 7, after V lost 1 base and J lost 9 bases. CDR1 is SGHTA and CDR2 is FQGTGA in the germline V gene.

This clone showed up just once. The chain couples TRBV6-5 to TRBJ2-1, with 13 bases matching TRBD2. There are 16 residues in the CDR3. Germline CDR1 reads MNHEY; CDR2 reads SVGAGI. The ends lost 2 bases at V and 9 bases at J; junction bases unmatched: 7. The CDR3 bases are TGTGCCAGCAGTTACCTGACTAGCGGGAGGAACGGTGAGCAGTTCTTC. This translates into CASSYLTSGRNGEQFF.

The V gene is TRBV28, the J gene TRBJ2-3, with TRBD2 matching 7 bases. The CDR3 has 13 amino acids. Per the germline V gene, CDR1 is MDHEN and CDR2 is SYDVKM. The J segment lost 2 bases and the V segment lost 5 bases, leaving 1 base of the junction unmatched. CDR3 bases: TGTGCCAGCAGTAGCGGGAACACAGATACGCAGTATTTT. Translating gives CASSSGNTDTQYF.

This clone was observed a handful of times. The chain combines TRBV6-5 with TRBJ2-2; D is perhaps TRBD2 (5 bases). With 1 base removed from V and 5 bases from J, the gap between germline ends came to 11 bases. This CDR3 has 15 residues. Germline loops: CDR1 MNHEY, CDR2 SVGAGI. The CDR3 here is CASSYLEAGTGELFF. The DNA for the CDR3 is TGTGCCAGCAGTTACTTGGAGGCCGGGACCGGGGAGCTGTTTTTT.

This clone showed up just a few times. This chain connects TRBV5-4 to TRBJ1-1, with D perhaps TRBD1 (5 bases). Germline CDR1 is SGHNT and CDR2 is YYREEE (reference sequence). Trimming cost V 1 base and J 0 bases, with 10 bases left between them. CDR3 length equals 15 residues. The CDR3 loop reads CASSLNGGVNTEAFF. CDR3 coding DNA: TGTGCCAGCAGCTTGAACGGGGGGGTGAACACTGAAGCTTTCTTT.

The V call is TRBV21-1, the J call TRBJ2-1; the DNA was not used to check the table's D call, TRBD1. TRBV21-1 is a pseudogene locus. The CDR3 is 20 residues long. The CDR3 DNA reads TGTGCCAGCAGCAAAGCGGTATGGGGCCCTCTTCCCTTCCTCTACAATGAGCAGTTCTTC. Translated, it gives CASSKAVWGPLPFLYNEQFF.